Listed here is a single T cell receptor beta chain. Its matching antigen is unknown. This table comes from immunoSEQ multiplex PCR, and its TCRdb copy is limited to in-frame clones, with some not included. The sample lists roughly 20,000 clones, around 66% occurring once. The data derive from a study of CD4 T cells in relation to SARS-CoV-2 and coronaviruses. Study-wide context: Crossreactive spike epitopes shared across donors were mapped to their HLA restriction.

CD4+ T cells from unexposed donors were obtained before the COVID-19 pandemic (2011-2018). After 10 to 11 days of culture, CD4+ T cells were isolated. As cell numbers allowed, unexposed-donor CD4+ T cells faced SARS-CoV-2 S/N and four cold-coronavirus spikes. Half the medium was replaced with IL-2 medium on days 3 and 7. Study-wide results and limits: Crossreactive clones expanded significantly less to SARS-CoV-2 than monoreactive clones.

Between the trimmed V and J ends, which lost 3 bases and 0 bases, there was a span of 9 bases. The CDR3 has 16 residues. Germline CDR1 SGHVS, CDR2 FQNEAQ. This TCR was recovered from a human donor in good health. The chain has TRBV7-8 and TRBJ2-6; D is uncertain. Material: CD4+ T cells from PBMCs, cultured in vitro. The CDR3 is CASSFLPSSGANVLTF. CDR3 nucleotide sequence: TGTGCCAGCAGCTTCTTGCCCTCCTCTGGGGCCAACGTCCTGACTTTC.